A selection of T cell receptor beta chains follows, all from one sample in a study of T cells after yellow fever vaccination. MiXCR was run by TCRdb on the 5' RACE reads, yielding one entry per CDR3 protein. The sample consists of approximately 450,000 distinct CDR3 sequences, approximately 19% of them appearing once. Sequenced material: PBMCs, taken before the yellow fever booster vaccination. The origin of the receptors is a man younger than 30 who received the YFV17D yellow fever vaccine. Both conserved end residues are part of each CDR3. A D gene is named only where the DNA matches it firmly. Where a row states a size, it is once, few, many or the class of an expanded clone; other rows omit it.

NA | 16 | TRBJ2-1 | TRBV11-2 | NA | CASSLVHRGGRNEQFF | TGTGCCAGCAGCTTAGTGCACAGGGGGGGGAGAAATGAGCAGTTCTTC
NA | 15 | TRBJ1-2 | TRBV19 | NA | CASSTRTERSYGYTF | TGTGCCAGTAGTACAAGGACAGAGAGGAGCTATGGCTACACCTTC
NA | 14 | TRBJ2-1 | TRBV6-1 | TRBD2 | CASSEGTIVNEQFF | TGTGCCAGCAGTGAGGGGACTATCGTCAATGAGCAGTTCTTC
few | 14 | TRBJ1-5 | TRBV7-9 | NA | CASSPVGGRQPQHF | TGTGCCAGCAGCCCAGTGGGGGGTAGGCAGCCCCAGCATTTT
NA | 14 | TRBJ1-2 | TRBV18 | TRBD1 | CASSTGDAGYGYTF | TGTGCCAGCTCTACAGGGGACGCCGGTTATGGCTACACCTTC
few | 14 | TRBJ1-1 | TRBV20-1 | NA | CSAPTTGFGTEAFF | TGCAGTGCCCCGACGACGGGGTTCGGCACTGAAGCTTTCTTT
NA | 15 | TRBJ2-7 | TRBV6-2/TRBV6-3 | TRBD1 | CASRRQGAVGYEQYF | TGTGCCAGCAGACGCCAGGGGGCCGTCGGGTACGAGCAGTACTTC
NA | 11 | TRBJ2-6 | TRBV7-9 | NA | CASSLDSVQTF | TGTGCCAGCAGCTTAGACTCTGTCCAGACTTTC
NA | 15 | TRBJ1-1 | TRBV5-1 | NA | CASSFEGTGGTEAFF | TGCGCCAGCAGCTTCGAGGGTACTGGGGGCACTGAAGCTTTCTTT
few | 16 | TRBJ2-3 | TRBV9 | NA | CASSVGGLLPTDTQYF | TGTGCCAGCAGCGTAGGGGGCCTTCTCCCCACAGATACGCAGTATTTT
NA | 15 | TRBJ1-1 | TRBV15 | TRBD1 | CATSRGQGFLAEAFF | TGTGCCACCAGCAGGGGACAGGGGTTTCTCGCTGAAGCTTTCTTT
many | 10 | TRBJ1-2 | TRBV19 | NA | CASKGNGYTF | TGTGCCAGTAAAGGGAATGGCTACACCTTC
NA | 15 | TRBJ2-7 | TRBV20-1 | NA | CSAPDAGTATYEQYF | TGCAGTGCTCCCGATGCCGGGACGGCGACCTACGAGCAGTACTTC
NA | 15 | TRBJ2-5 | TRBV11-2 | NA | CASSSRDFQWETQYF | TGTGCCAGCAGCTCCCGGGACTTCCAGTGGGAGACCCAGTACTTC
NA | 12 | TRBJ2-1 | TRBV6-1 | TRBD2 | CASSHGTRPQFF | TGTGCCAGCAGTCATGGGACTAGACCGCAGTTCTTC
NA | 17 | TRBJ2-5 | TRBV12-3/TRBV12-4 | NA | CASSLVWDARGEETQYF | TGTGCCAGCAGTTTAGTTTGGGACGCTAGGGGGGAAGAGACCCAGTACTTC
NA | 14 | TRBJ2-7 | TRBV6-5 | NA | CASSYSWSNYEQYF | TGTGCCAGCAGTTACTCGTGGTCAAACTACGAGCAGTACTTC
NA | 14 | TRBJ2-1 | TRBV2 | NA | CASSPHWAYNEQFF | TGTGCCAGCAGTCCTCACTGGGCTTACAATGAGCAGTTCTTC
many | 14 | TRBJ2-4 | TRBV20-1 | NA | CSARVPGVRDIQYF | TGCAGTGCTAGAGTCCCAGGGGTTAGAGACATTCAGTACTTC
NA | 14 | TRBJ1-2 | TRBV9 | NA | CASSEGKPNYGYTF | TGTGCCAGCAGTGAGGGGAAGCCTAACTATGGCTACACCTTC
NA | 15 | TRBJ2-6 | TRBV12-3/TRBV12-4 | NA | CASIKGHAGANVLTF | TGTGCCAGCATCAAGGGGCACGCTGGGGCCAACGTCCTGACTTTC
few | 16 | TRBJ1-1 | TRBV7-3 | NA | CASSLLPRGLNTEAFF | TGTGCCAGCAGCCTCCTCCCAAGGGGGTTGAACACTGAAGCTTTCTTT
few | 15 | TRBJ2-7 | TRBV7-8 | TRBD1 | CASSLQQGMVSEQYF | TGTGCCAGCAGCCTACAACAGGGGATGGTCTCCGAGCAGTACTTC
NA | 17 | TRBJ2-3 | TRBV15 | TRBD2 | CATSRDRSGGKRDTQYF | TGTGCCACCAGCAGAGATAGGAGCGGGGGGAAAAGGGATACGCAGTATTTT
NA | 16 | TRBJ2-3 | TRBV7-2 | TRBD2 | CASSQTSGGYTDTQYF | TGTGCCAGCAGCCAAACTAGCGGGGGGTACACAGATACGCAGTATTTT
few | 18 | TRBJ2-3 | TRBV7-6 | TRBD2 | CASSTRSWGSGGTDTQYF | TGTGCCAGCAGCACCAGGTCGTGGGGCAGCGGGGGCACAGATACGCAGTATTTT
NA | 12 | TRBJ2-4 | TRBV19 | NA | CASSLTRNIQYF | TGTGCCAGTAGTTTGACCCGAAACATTCAGTACTTC
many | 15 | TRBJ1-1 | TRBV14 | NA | CASSQGGALNTEAFF | TGTGCCAGCAGCCAAGGGGGCGCCTTAAACACTGAAGCTTTCTTT
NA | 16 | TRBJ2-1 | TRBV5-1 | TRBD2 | CASSRLAGSSYNEQFF | TGCGCCAGCAGTCGTCTAGCGGGGAGCTCCTACAATGAGCAGTTCTTC
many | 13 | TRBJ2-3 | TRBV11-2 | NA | CASSWDSTDTQYF | TGTGCCAGCAGCTGGGACAGCACAGATACGCAGTATTTT
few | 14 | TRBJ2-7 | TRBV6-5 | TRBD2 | CASSLAGNHYEQYF | TGTGCCAGCAGCCTAGCGGGGAATCACTACGAGCAGTACTTC
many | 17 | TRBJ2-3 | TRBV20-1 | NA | CSARGYSGTVLTDTQYF | TGCAGTGCTAGAGGCTATTCCGGGACGGTGCTCACAGATACGCAGTATTTT
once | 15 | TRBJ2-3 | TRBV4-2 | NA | CASSQDRDPRNTQYF | TGTGCCAGCAGCCAAGACCGGGACCCACGAAATACGCAGTATTTT
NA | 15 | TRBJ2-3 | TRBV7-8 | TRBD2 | CASSPRLAGPNTQYF | TGTGCCAGCAGCCCCCGCCTAGCGGGGCCAAATACGCAGTATTTT
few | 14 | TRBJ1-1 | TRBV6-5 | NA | CASSLQTVNTEAFF | TGTGCCAGCTCTTTACAAACGGTGAACACTGAAGCTTTCTTT
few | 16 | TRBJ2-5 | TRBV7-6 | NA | CASSLVAGKLLETQYF | TGTGCCAGCAGCTTAGTGGCGGGAAAACTTCTCGAGACCCAGTACTTC
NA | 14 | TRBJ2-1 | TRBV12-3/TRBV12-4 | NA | CASSHRDRGHEQFF | TGTGCCAGCAGCCACCGGGACCGCGGGCATGAGCAGTTCTTC
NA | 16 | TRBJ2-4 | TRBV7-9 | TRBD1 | CASSLWTGGVKNIQYF | TGTGCCAGCAGCCTTTGGACAGGGGGCGTCAAAAACATTCAGTACTTC
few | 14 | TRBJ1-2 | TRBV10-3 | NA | CAISASGGEDGYTF | TGTGCCATCAGTGCCTCCGGGGGGGAAGATGGCTACACCTTC
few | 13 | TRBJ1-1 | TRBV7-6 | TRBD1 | CASGGQELTEAFF | TGTGCCAGCGGTGGACAGGAACTCACTGAAGCTTTCTTT
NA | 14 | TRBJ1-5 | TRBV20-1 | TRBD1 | CSAWTGGDHQPQHF | TGCAGTGCTTGGACAGGGGGCGATCATCAGCCCCAGCATTTT
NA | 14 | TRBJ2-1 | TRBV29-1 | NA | CSVEGLAVNNEQFF | TGCAGCGTTGAAGGTTTGGCGGTAAACAATGAGCAGTTCTTC
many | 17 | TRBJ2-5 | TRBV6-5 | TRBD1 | CASGNRGPSFSQETQYF | TGTGCCAGCGGCAACAGGGGGCCGTCTTTTTCCCAAGAGACCCAGTACTTC
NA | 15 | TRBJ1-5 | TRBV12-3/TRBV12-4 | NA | CASSLDPDQSQPQHF | TGTGCCAGCAGTTTGGATCCGGACCAAAGTCAGCCCCAGCATTTT
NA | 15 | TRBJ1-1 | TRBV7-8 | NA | CASTSRRFQNTEAFF | TGTGCCAGCACCTCCCGACGGTTCCAGAACACTGAAGCTTTCTTT
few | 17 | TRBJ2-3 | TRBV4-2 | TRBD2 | CASSQESAGGSTDTQYF | TGTGCCAGCAGCCAAGAATCAGCGGGGGGTAGCACAGATACGCAGTATTTT
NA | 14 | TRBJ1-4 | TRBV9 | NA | CASSVAGSNEKLFF | TGTGCCAGCAGCGTAGCAGGGTCTAATGAAAAACTGTTTTTT
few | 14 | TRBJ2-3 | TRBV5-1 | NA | CGSSRHSTSDTQYF | TGCGGCTCCAGCCGTCACTCGACATCTGATACGCAGTATTTT
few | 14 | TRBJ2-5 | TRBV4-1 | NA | CASSQRRGWETQYF | TGCGCCAGCAGCCAAAGGCGGGGTTGGGAGACCCAGTACTTC
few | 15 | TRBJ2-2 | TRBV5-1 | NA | CASSRERANTGELFF | TGCGCCAGCAGCCGGGAGAGGGCGAACACCGGGGAGCTGTTTTTT
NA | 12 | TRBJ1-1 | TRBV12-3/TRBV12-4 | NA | CASSQIRTEAFF | TGTGCCAGCTCACAAATTCGAACTGAAGCTTTCTTT
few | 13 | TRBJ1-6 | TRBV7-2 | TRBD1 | CASSRDRVAPLHF | TGTGCCAGCAGCCGGGACAGGGTTGCACCCCTCCACTTT
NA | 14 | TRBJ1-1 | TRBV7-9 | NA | CASSLGQGKTEAFF | TGTGCCAGCAGCTTAGGGCAGGGAAAGACTGAAGCTTTCTTT
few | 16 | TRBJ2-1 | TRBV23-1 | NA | CASSPPMASWRNEQFF | TGCGCCAGCAGCCCCCCCATGGCCTCATGGAGGAATGAGCAGTTCTTC
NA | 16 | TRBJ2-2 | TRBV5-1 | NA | CASSLDVRELPGELFF | TGCGCCAGCAGCTTGGACGTCAGGGAGCTGCCCGGGGAGCTGTTTTTT